The 23 T cell receptor beta chains given below trace back to one sample, sequenced in a study of cytomegalovirus exposure and HLA in healthy donors. Sequencing used immunoSEQ multiplex PCR; TCRdb keeps in-frame clones, though not all of them. This table holds 59,000 or so clones, about 91% found once. What was sequenced was PBMCs. These receptors were collected from a young woman in good health and CMV-seronegative.

V gene TRBV1 combines with J gene TRBJ1-5; whether TRBD1, the table's D call, matches the DNA was not checked. TRBV1 is marked as a pseudogene. CDR3 length: 15 residues. The DNA for the CDR3 is TGCACCAGCAGGCACGGGACAGGGGGGGGGCAGCCCCAGCATTTT. Protein product: CTSRHGTGGGQPQHF.

This clone was seen only a few times. The chain carries TRBV10-3 and TRBJ1-2; 9 bases match TRBD1. The CDR3 is 15 amino acids. V lost 2 bases, J lost 2 bases, and 3 bases stayed unmatched. Germline loops: CDR1 ENHRY, CDR2 SYGVKD. CDR3 in amino acids: CAISETGGDNYGYTF. DNA for the CDR3: TGTGCCATCAGTGAGACAGGGGGCGACAACTATGGCTACACCTTC.

CDR3 sequence (DNA): TGTGCCAGTAGTGACATTAGCGGGAGAGGCAAAAACATTCAGTACTTC. This sequence encodes CASSDISGRGKNIQYF. The V call is TRBV19, the J call TRBJ2-4, with 9 nucleotides matching TRBD2. The CDR3 sequence is 16 residues long. The junction had 8 bases not matched to a gene; V was cut back by 5 bases and J by 3 bases. Germline V CDR1 and CDR2: LNHDA, SQIVND (reference sequence). Variable domain in full (rest from reference TRBV19 and TRBJ2-4): DGGITQSPKYLFRKEGQNVTLSCEQNLNHDAMYWYRQDPGQGLRLIYYSQIVNDFQKGDIAEGYSVSREKKESFPLTVTSAQKNPTAFYLCASSDISGRGKNIQYFGAGTRLSVL.

This clone has only a few counts. This sequence joins TRBV5-1 and TRBJ2-7; tentative D call: TRBD1 (5 bases). In germline, CDR1 is SGHRS, CDR2 YFSETQ. Trimming removed 2 bases at V and 5 bases at J, with 14 bases between. CDR3 length equals 14 residues. The CDR3 loop is CASSLGQGSHEQYF. The CDR3 region has the DNA TGCGCCAGCAGCTTAGGGCAGGGAAGCCACGAGCAGTACTTC.

Remarks on this clone: This same CDR3 is encoded by further DNA sequences in the sample. The chain joins TRBV29-1 to TRBJ2-3; TRBD2 is a possible D gene (6 bases). V gave up 6 bases and J gave up 0 bases, with 19 bases separating them. CDR1 is SQVTM and CDR2 is ANQGSEA in the germline V gene. The CDR3 has 16 residues. For the CDR3, the DNA is TGCAGCGTCGGACTTATAGCGGTTTCTAGCACAGATACGCAGTATTTT. It specifies CSVGLIAVSSTDTQYF.

DNA of the CDR3: TGTGCCAGCAGCCCTTTTACCGGGACAGGGGGCCAGGATGAGCAGTTCTTC. This encodes CASSPFTGTGGQDEQFF. The V and J genes are TRBV4-2 and TRBJ2-1, with 12 bases fitting TRBD1. Trimming at V came to 4 bases and at J to 8 bases, leaving 12 bases not matched to a gene. The CDR3 runs 17 residues. Per germline, CDR1 LGHNA and CDR2 YNFKEQ.

This clone was seen a single time. V gene TRBV5-6 combines with J gene TRBJ1-2; perhaps TRBD1 as D (5 bases). Trimming took 4 bases from V and 0 from J, leaving 16 bases between them. The CDR3 is 16 residues long. CDR1 and CDR2 (germline): SGHDT, YYEEEE. CDR3 sequence reads: CASSPPTVPPNYGYTF. The CDR3, as DNA: TGTGCCAGCAGCCCGCCGACAGTTCCCCCTAACTATGGCTACACCTTC.

V and J are TRBV19 and TRBJ1-5; 7 positions agree with TRBD1. There are 13 residues in the CDR3. J was trimmed by 6 bases and V by 5 bases; bases with no gene match: 4. CDR1 LNHDA and CDR2 SQIVND come from the germline V gene (reference sequence). The CDR3 spells CASSATGVQPQHF. CDR3 nucleotide sequence: TGTGCCAGTAGTGCAACAGGGGTTCAGCCCCAGCATTTT. Full variable domain (remainder filled in from reference TRBV19 and TRBJ1-5): DGGITQSPKYLFRKEGQNVTLSCEQNLNHDAMYWYRQDPGQGLRLIYYSQIVNDFQKGDIAEGYSVSREKKESFPLTVTSAQKNPTAFYLCASSATGVQPQHFGDGTRLSIL.

The chain uses TRBV28 and TRBJ2-7; weak D call: TRBD1 (6 bases). CDR1 MDHEN and CDR2 SYDVKM come from the germline V gene. V lost 5 bases and J lost 7, with 12 bases in between. The CDR3 covers 12 residues. Here the CDR3 reads CASSNRVREQYF. DNA of the CDR3: TGTGCCAGCAGTAACAGGGTGCGAGAGCAGTACTTC.

The rearrangement joins TRBV21-1 to TRBJ2-7; the DNA was not compared with TRBD1, the D call given in the table. TRBV21-1 is a documented pseudogene. The CDR3 is made up of 15 amino acids. The CDR3 here is CASRLGQDQAYEQYF. CDR3 nucleotide sequence: TGTGCCAGCAGACTGGGACAGGACCAAGCCTACGAGCAGTACTTC.

The rearrangement uses TRBV6-4 and TRBJ1-5; D perhaps matches TRBD1 (5 bases). Trimming removed 0 bases at V and 1 base at J, with 10 bases between. CDR1 and CDR2 (germline): MRHNA, SNTAGT. This CDR3 has 16 residues. In DNA form, the CDR3 reads TGTGCCAGCAGTGACTCGTCAAGGGGAAGCAATCAGCCCCAGCATTTT. The encoded protein is CASSDSSRGSNQPQHF.

For the CDR3, the DNA is TGTGCCAGCAACAAGAGAGGAAGGGACAAATACTACGAGCAGTACTTC. Translated: CASNKRGRDKYYEQYF. The chain uses TRBV4-2 and TRBJ2-7; D perhaps matches TRBD1 (6 bases). Trimming removed 7 bases from V and 3 bases from J, with 22 bases in between. This CDR3 has 16 amino acids. CDR1 and CDR2 (germline): LGHNA, YNFKEQ.

The chain carries TRBV6-1 and TRBJ1-1; D is possibly TRBD1 (6 bases). The V gene lost 4 bases and the J gene lost 2 bases, with 14 bases spanning the gap. This CDR3 comprises 15 residues. Germline V gives CDR1 MNHNS, CDR2 SASEGT. CDR3 residues: CASSAEGGGNTEAFF. Written as DNA, the CDR3 is TGTGCCAGCAGTGCTGAAGGGGGGGGTAACACTGAAGCTTTCTTT.

The rearrangement joins TRBV7-2 to TRBJ2-5, with 12 nucleotides matching TRBD2. CDR1 is SGHTA and CDR2 is FQGNSA in the germline V gene. V gave up 5 bases and J gave up 4 bases; unmatched junction bases: 14. The CDR3 has 18 amino acids. DNA of the CDR3: TGTGCCAGCAGCCCCGGAGGGCTAGCGGGAGGGGAGGGAGAGACCCAGTACTTC. It codes for CASSPGGLAGGEGETQYF.

The chain uses TRBV5-1 and TRBJ2-7, with D possibly being TRBD1 (7 bases). Germline V gene lookup returns CDR1 SGHRS and CDR2 YFSETQ. Trimming took 4 bases from V and 5 from J, leaving 19 bases between them. CDR3 length: 15 amino acids. CDR3 sequence reads: CASSPVGGGGNEQYF. CDR3 nucleotides: TGCGCCAGCAGCCCTGTAGGGGGCGGAGGGAACGAGCAGTACTTC.

The chain joins TRBV9 to TRBJ1-3, with TRBD1 identical over 12 bases. CDR3 length: 15 residues. The junction had 5 bases not matched to a gene; V was cut back by 2 bases and J by 8 bases. Germline lookup yields CDR1 SGDLS and CDR2 YYNGEE. In nucleotides, the CDR3 is TGTGCCAGCAGCGTTGGGACAGGGGGCGCGGACACCATATATTTT. This gives the protein CASSVGTGGADTIYF.

About this clone itself: The same CDR3 can be traced to other DNA sequences in this sample. The chain recombines TRBV9 with TRBJ1-5; tentative D call: TRBD1 (6 bases). The CDR3 consists of 14 residues. CDR1 and CDR2 from the germline V gene are SGDLS and YYNGEE. Between the trimmed V and J ends, which lost 0 bases and 4 bases, there was a span of 8 bases. CDR3 bases: TGTGCCAGCAGCGTAGGAGGGGGAAATCAGCCCCAGCATTTT. Translating gives CASSVGGGNQPQHF.

The CDR3: CASSQDSQVLTNTIYF. The CDR3 DNA sequence: TGTGCCAGCAGCCAAGATAGTCAGGTCCTGACAAACACCATATATTTT. V usage is TRBV4-2 and J usage is TRBJ1-3; D is unclear. CDR3 size: 16 residues. Trimming took off 0 bases at V and 6 bases at J, with 15 bases between the two ends. Germline values: CDR1 LGHNA, CDR2 YNFKEQ.

V gene TRBV27 combines with J gene TRBJ1-6; tentatively, D is TRBD1 (5 bases). V was clipped by 6 bases and J by 7 bases, with 13 bases between them. CDR1 is MNHEY and CDR2 is SMNVEV in the germline V gene (reference sequence). This CDR3 is built from 14 residues. CDR3 region: CASRWQGWNSPLHF. DNA of the CDR3: TGTGCCAGCAGGTGGCAGGGTTGGAATTCACCCCTCCACTTT.

The chain links TRBV5-6 to TRBJ1-1; 10 nucleotides line up with TRBD1. The CDR3 is made up of 12 amino acids. Germline V gene lookup returns CDR1 SGHDT and CDR2 YYEEEE. After removal of 4 bases from V and 11 bases from J, the junction contained 5 bases not matched to a gene. The CDR3 nucleotides are TGTGCCAGCAGCCAAGGACAGGGGGACGCTTTCTTT. This codes for CASSQGQGDAFF.

This chain joins TRBV19 and TRBJ2-5; TRBD1 aligns across 9 bases. J gave up 4 bases and V 6 bases, and 15 bases lay outside the gene matches. Germline loops: CDR1 LNHDA, CDR2 SQIVND (reference sequence). This CDR3 region has 17 residues. CDR3 DNA sequence: TGTGCCAGTAGCCACGGACAGGGGCGAGGGGTTGGAGAGACCCAGTACTTC. This sequence encodes CASSHGQGRGVGETQYF.

The V call is TRBV27, the J call TRBJ1-2, with a weak D call TRBD1 (5 bases). CDR1 is MNHEY and CDR2 is SMNVEV in the germline V gene (reference sequence). The CDR3 covers 14 residues. V was cut by 4 bases and J by 8 bases, with 17 bases left in between. CDR3: CASSSGGSGTGYTF. The CDR3 coding sequence is TGTGCCAGCAGTTCTGGAGGGTCAGGGACCGGCTACACCTTC.

The chain uses TRBV11-3 and TRBJ2-1, with D perhaps TRBD1 (5 bases). Trimming cost V 4 bases and J 9 bases, with 13 bases left between them. Germline lookup yields CDR1 SGHNT and CDR2 YENEEA. The CDR3 consists of 13 residues. CDR3 sequence reads: CASSSGTRAEQFF. In DNA form, the CDR3 reads TGTGCCAGCAGCTCTGGTACCAGGGCTGAGCAGTTCTTC.